Shown below are 3 T cell receptor beta chains from a single sample sequenced in a study of blood T cells in healthy people across ages. A second PCR of roughly 7 to 11 cycles used a sample-barcoded 5' primer and a J-beta primer mix. TCRdb processed the 5' RACE reads anew with MiXCR; each CDR3 protein has one entry. The sample includes some 1.8 million distinct CDR3 sequences, about two fifths of them seen just once. Source material: blood. The receptors were gathered from a human donor in good health.

The chain employs TRBV30 and TRBJ2-1, with TRBD2 as a possible D gene (6 bases). CDR3 length equals 14 residues. Germline loops: CDR1 GTSNPN, CDR2 SVGIG (reference sequence). V lost 2 bases and J lost 5, with 13 bases in between. The CDR3 bases are TGTGCCTGGAGTCACTATGGGGGGAACAATGAGCAGTTCTTC. Protein sequence: CAWSHYGGNNEQFF.

This clonotype was picked up a small number of times. An end of the junction does not agree with germline; a read error may underlie this. The V call is TRBV5-1, the J call TRBJ1-1; D may be TRBD1 (6 bases). The CDR3 loop spans 14 amino acids. Germline V lookup: CDR1 SGHRS, CDR2 YFSETQ. The chain's CDR3 is CTSSSSGANTEAFF. As DNA, the CDR3 is TGCACCAGCAGCTCGTCAGGGGCGAACACTGAAGCTTTCTTT.

The DNA for the CDR3 is TGCAGTGCTAGAGGGGCAAGCGGGGGAACAGATACGCAGTATTTT. This encodes CSARGASGGTDTQYF. V and J are TRBV20-1 and TRBJ2-3, with 8 positions matching TRBD2. The CDR3 has 15 amino acids. After removal of 1 base from V and 3 bases from J, the junction contained 6 bases not matched to a gene. The germline V gene has CDR1 DFQATT and CDR2 SNEGSKA (reference sequence).